The rows below give T cell receptor beta chains drawn from one sample of a study of CD8 T cells in ankylosing spondylitis. TCRdb called the 5' RACE reads again in MiXCR, with one record for every CDR3 protein. The sample lists just over 300,000 distinct CDR3 sequences, around 21% occurring once. Sample: blood, either unsorted or a sorted T cell fraction (not recorded which). The receptor source for this set is a female donor with ankylosing spondylitis or in good health (not recorded which). Each CDR3 is given with its conserved first and last residue. The order of the fields is CDR3 DNA, CDR3 protein, D gene, J gene, V gene, clone size. The D gene is left open where the match is weak. Size is omitted from some rows. Given values are once, few, many or a class for expanded clones.

TGCAGTGCTCAGGGGGCTTCCTACAATGAGCAGTTCTTC | CSAQGASYNEQFF | TRBD1 | TRBJ2-1 | TRBV20-1 | many
TGTGCCATCAGTGGTTTCACGGTTACGAACACTGAAGCTTTCTTT | CAISGFTVTNTEAFF | NA | TRBJ1-1 | TRBV10-3 | few
TGTGCCACCGCGTCTTTTTCCGAAGCTTTCTTT | CATASFSEAFF | NA | TRBJ1-1 | TRBV19 | NA
TGTGCCAGCTCACCGACCAAGGGGCCGAACTACACCTTC | CASSPTKGPNYTF | NA | TRBJ1-2 | TRBV18 | NA
TGTGCCAGTAGTATAGCGGGCCTAGACTACGAGCAGTACTTC | CASSIAGLDYEQYF | NA | TRBJ2-7 | TRBV19 | once
TGTGCCAGCTACAACCCTGGCGGGAACTATGGCTACACCTTC | CASYNPGGNYGYTF | NA | TRBJ1-2 | TRBV11-2 | few
TGTGCCAGCAGCCCTCGGACCAGCACAGATTCACCCCTCCACTTT | CASSPRTSTDSPLHF | NA | TRBJ1-6 | TRBV5-6 | few
TGTGCCAGCAGTTTTCAGGGGGGAGGAGGGGAGCTGTTTTTT | CASSFQGGGGELFF | NA | TRBJ2-2 | TRBV12-3/TRBV12-4 | many
TGTGCCAGCAGCTTAGGACAGATAGCAGATACGCAGTATTTT | CASSLGQIADTQYF | NA | TRBJ2-3 | TRBV7-9 | NA
TGTGCCAGCAGCAAAGAAAAGATATGGGAGCGGGCCCTGTGCACCCAGTACTTC | CASSKEKIWERALCTQYF | NA | TRBJ2-5 | TRBV21-1 | NA
TGTGCCAGCAGCCTGACTACTTCCTACGAGCAGTACTTC | CASSLTTSYEQYF | NA | TRBJ2-7 | TRBV7-9 | NA
TGCAGTGCGGTACACCAAAGCTCCTACAATGAGCAGTTCTTC | CSAVHQSSYNEQFF | NA | TRBJ2-1 | TRBV20-1 | NA
TGTGCCAGCAGCTACCTCGGGGGGGCAAATGAGCAGTTCTTC | CASSYLGGANEQFF | TRBD2 | TRBJ2-1 | TRBV5-6 | NA
TGTGCCAGCAGCTCCGGCCAGGGCGAGGAAGCTTTCTTT | CASSSGQGEEAFF | NA | TRBJ1-1 | TRBV11-2 | few
TGCAGTGCCAATCGGCGGGGGGACACTGAAGCTTTCTTT | CSANRRGDTEAFF | NA | TRBJ1-1 | TRBV20-1 | NA
TGTGCCATCGGGAGCGGCCAAAGGGGCGGTAGCACAGATACGCAGTATTTT | CAIGSGQRGGSTDTQYF | NA | TRBJ2-3 | TRBV10-3 | NA
TGTGCCACCAGTGATTCTCGGGACCCCTCCTACGAGCAGTACTTC | CATSDSRDPSYEQYF | NA | TRBJ2-7 | TRBV24-1 | NA
TGTGCCAGCAGCTTGGCGGGCGAGTATGAGCAGTACTTC | CASSLAGEYEQYF | NA | TRBJ2-7 | TRBV7-2 | many
TGCAGTGGCCGGACTAGAGGGAGCACAGATACGCAGTATTTT | CSGRTRGSTDTQYF | TRBD2 | TRBJ2-3 | TRBV20-1 | NA
TGTGCCAGCAGCTTAGAAGACTTTGGAGGAACTGAAGCTTTCTTT | CASSLEDFGGTEAFF | NA | TRBJ1-1 | TRBV7-2 | once
TGTGCCAGCAGCCATACAGGGAGCGATCAGCCCCAGCATTTT | CASSHTGSDQPQHF | NA | TRBJ1-5 | TRBV4-2 | NA
TGCAGCGTTAGAATCGGACAGGCGGCTATGTCTTTCTTT | CSVRIGQAAMSFF | TRBD1 | TRBJ1-1 | TRBV29-1 | many
TGCAGTGCTAGACGGCAGGGGAATGAAAAACTGTTTTTT | CSARRQGNEKLFF | NA | TRBJ1-4 | TRBV20-1 | few
TGTGCCTGGAGTGCCGGGGCGAGCAATCAGCCCCAGCATTTT | CAWSAGASNQPQHF | NA | TRBJ1-5 | TRBV30 | NA
TGCAGCGTCTCCCACGGCTCCTACAATGAGCAGTTCTTC | CSVSHGSYNEQFF | NA | TRBJ2-1 | TRBV29-1 | many
TGTGCATGGGGAAGGCACAATCAGCCCCAGCATTTT | CAWGRHNQPQHF | NA | TRBJ1-5 | TRBV30 | few
TGTGCCAGCAGCTTAACCAGGGGGCGCTTGGAGACCCAGTACTTC | CASSLTRGRLETQYF | TRBD1 | TRBJ2-5 | TRBV7-9 | few
TGCAGTGCTGACAGCCAAGAGACCCAGTACTTC | CSADSQETQYF | NA | TRBJ2-5 | TRBV20-1 | many
TGTGCCAGCAGCTTAGAAAGGACTACCTACGAGCAGTACTTC | CASSLERTTYEQYF | NA | TRBJ2-7 | TRBV11-3 | NA
TGTGCCAGCACCCTACTAGCGGGGACGACAGATACGCAGTATTTT | CASTLLAGTTDTQYF | TRBD2 | TRBJ2-3 | TRBV6-2/TRBV6-3 | few
TGTGCCAGCAGCTTGGCAAGGCTAGCGGGAGAAGTGGGATCCTACAATGAGCAGTTCTTC | CASSLARLAGEVGSYNEQFF | TRBD2 | TRBJ2-1 | TRBV5-6 | NA
TGCGCCAGCAGCCAAGATTTCCCGAATCAGCCCCAGCATTTT | CASSQDFPNQPQHF | NA | TRBJ1-5 | TRBV4-3 | few
TGTGCCAGCAGCCCGGGGGGCGTAAGGGAGTCGAAAAACACCATATATTTT | CASSPGGVRESKNTIYF | NA | TRBJ1-3 | TRBV12-3/TRBV12-4 | few
TGTGCCAGCAGTCAAAGCGGGATAGGTGAGCAGTTCTTC | CASSQSGIGEQFF | TRBD2 | TRBJ2-1 | TRBV28 | NA
TGTGCCAGCAGTTTCCTCCCAAGGGGGGGACAGCGGGCTTTCTTT | CASSFLPRGGQRAFF | TRBD1 | TRBJ1-1 | TRBV28 | few
TGCAGCGTTGAACGGGCAGGCCGCACTGAAGCTTTCTTT | CSVERAGRTEAFF | NA | TRBJ1-1 | TRBV29-1 | NA
TGTGCCAGCAGCTCCAGGGACAGCTTGAGCTCCTACGAGCAGTACTTC | CASSSRDSLSSYEQYF | TRBD1 | TRBJ2-7 | TRBV7-2 | few
TGTGCCAGCAGTAGGGCGGGGCCGTACAATGAGCAGTTCTTC | CASSRAGPYNEQFF | NA | TRBJ2-1 | TRBV27 | NA
TGCAGCGTACGACCGACAGGGGGCGGATACGAGCAGTACTTC | CSVRPTGGGYEQYF | TRBD1 | TRBJ2-7 | TRBV29-1 | NA
TGTGCCAGCAGCTGGGGACTAGCGGAAGAGACCCAGTACTTC | CASSWGLAEETQYF | TRBD2 | TRBJ2-5 | TRBV11-2 | NA
TGTGCCAGCAGCTTATGGATAACAGCCCGTTTCGAGCAGTACTTC | CASSLWITARFEQYF | NA | TRBJ2-7 | TRBV7-2 | few
TGTGCCAGCAGTTTGAAGAGCTCTGATGGGAATGAGCAGTTCTTC | CASSLKSSDGNEQFF | NA | TRBJ2-1 | TRBV7-3 | few
TGTGCCAGTCAACGGGGGGATACGCAGTATTTT | CASQRGDTQYF | NA | TRBJ2-3 | TRBV6-5 | NA
TGTGCCAGCAGGATTATGGCGGCAAGCACAGATACGCAGTATTTT | CASRIMAASTDTQYF | NA | TRBJ2-3 | TRBV6-1 | few
TGTGCCAGCAGCCCCCTGGACCTCCCCAAAGAGACCCAGTACTTC | CASSPLDLPKETQYF | NA | TRBJ2-5 | TRBV7-2 | few
TGTGCCAGCAGCTTAGGACGGGTGGATGGGGCCAACGTCCTGACTTTC | CASSLGRVDGANVLTF | NA | TRBJ2-6 | TRBV7-2 | NA
TGCGCCAGCAGTCAAGGCGGCACCTCGGCCGGGGAGCTGTTTTTT | CASSQGGTSAGELFF | NA | TRBJ2-2 | TRBV4-3 | NA
TGTGCCAGCAGTGAAGCTCCGCGGGCCCTCAGGGAAACCCAGTACTTC | CASSEAPRALRETQYF | NA | TRBJ2-5 | TRBV6-1 | few
TGCAGCGTTGCCACAGGGGATTCACCCCTCCACTTT | CSVATGDSPLHF | TRBD1 | TRBJ1-6 | TRBV29-1 | NA
TGCGCCAGCAGCCCACCCCGACAGGGCCCCAGTGAGCAGTTCTTC | CASSPPRQGPSEQFF | TRBD1 | TRBJ2-1 | TRBV5-1 | NA
TGCAGCGTCCAAAAGAGGCTAGCGGAAAACAATGAGCAGTTCTTC | CSVQKRLAENNEQFF | TRBD2 | TRBJ2-1 | TRBV29-1 | NA
TGCAGTAACCTCGGGACCTACAATGAGCAGTTCTTC | CSNLGTYNEQFF | NA | TRBJ2-1 | TRBV20-1 | NA
TGTGCCAGCAGCTGGGGGACAGCTTACTATGGCTACACCTTC | CASSWGTAYYGYTF | TRBD1 | TRBJ1-2 | TRBV11-1 | NA
TGTGCCAGCAGCCAAGTTCACCTTCGGACAGCGAACTATGGCTACACCTTC | CASSQVHLRTANYGYTF | NA | TRBJ1-2 | TRBV14 | few
TGTGCCAGCAGCTTCCGGGACAGGGTCCTTGAAACTGAAGCTTTCTTT | CASSFRDRVLETEAFF | TRBD1 | TRBJ1-1 | TRBV6-1 | NA
TGTGCCAGCAGCTTAGGAGGGGCGCATGGGGAGCTGTTTTTT | CASSLGGAHGELFF | NA | TRBJ2-2 | TRBV3-1 | NA
TGTGCCAGCAGTTACCGGACTAATACAAGAGAGGCCCAGTACTTC | CASSYRTNTREAQYF | NA | TRBJ2-5 | TRBV6-5 | NA
TGCAGCGGGTCGGCTAGCGGGATACCGGAGACCCAGTACTTC | CSGSASGIPETQYF | TRBD2 | TRBJ2-5 | TRBV29-1 | few
TGTGCCTCTGATCCACAGGGGACATATGGCTACACCTTC | CASDPQGTYGYTF | TRBD1 | TRBJ1-2 | TRBV30 | NA